This paragraph reports one T cell receptor (beta chain). Its antigen is undetermined. A read error may explain this, as a much larger clone is one base away. As the CDR3 is not closed by the conserved phenylalanine or tryptophan, this likely results from a read error. These data are taken from a study of T cells in Graves' hyperthyroidism and ophthalmopathy. Whole-study findings and limits: Classification by a 13 V-J model distinguished ophthalmopathy from stable hyperthyroidism.

Patients showing uncontrolled infection, other autoimmune disease, pregnancy or lactation were ineligible. Germline V gene sequence: CDR1 LGHDT, CDR2 YNNKEL (reference sequence). The CDR3 contains 15 residues. With 0 bases removed from V and 8 bases from J, the gap between germline ends came to 14 bases. RNA transcripts served as the template for amplifying TCR beta CDR3 regions. First-round RT-PCR with HTBI primers amplified the TCR CDR3 region. From the multiplex PCR reads, TCRdb called clonotypes with MiXCR, one entry per CDR3 protein. This table has about 640,000 distinct CDR3 sequences, roughly 20% appearing once.

The TCR sequence derives from a man under 40 with Graves' ophthalmopathy. J is TRBJ2-4 and V is TRBV3-1; D possibly corresponds to TRBD2 (6 bases). The material sequenced was blood. The chain's CDR3 is CASSQEIASEDIQYL. The CDR3 region has the DNA TGTGCCAGCAGCCAAGAAATCGCTAGCGAAGACATTCAGTACCTC.